This is a list of T cell receptor beta chains from one sample in a study of regulatory T cells in long-lasting Graves disease. Each CDR3 protein is one row after TCRdb ran MiXCR on the multiplex PCR reads. In the table there are over 350,000 distinct CDR3 sequences, about 15% of which are singletons. These data are also associated with another study on T cells in Graves' hyperthyroidism and ophthalmopathy.

The sample was peripheral blood mononuclear cells (PBMCs), taken at new diagnosis, from a patient treated with antithyroid drugs. These receptors were obtained from a woman aged 45-60 years with Graves disease. The CDR3 runs from the conserved cysteine through the conserved F or W. Fields, in order: J gene, V gene, D gene, clone size, CDR3 protein, CDR3 DNA. A D gene is named only where the DNA matches it firmly. Expanded clones are given a class, and other clones once, few, many or no size at all.

J: TRBJ2-7
V: TRBV28
D: NA
size: many
CDR3: CASSFLFGPSSYEQYF
DNA: TGTGCCAGCAGTTTCTTATTCGGTCCCAGCTCCTACGAGCAGTACTTC

J: TRBJ2-7
V: TRBV2
D: NA
size: many
CDR3: CASSEGDRRSYEQYF
DNA: TGTGCCAGCAGTGAAGGAGACAGGCGTTCCTACGAGCAGTACTTC

J: TRBJ2-5
V: TRBV11-2
D: NA
size: many
CDR3: CASSFTFQETQYF
DNA: TGTGCCAGCAGCTTCACATTCCAAGAGACCCAGTACTTC

J: TRBJ1-3
V: TRBV5-1
D: NA
size: NA
CDR3: CASSPVSGNTIYF
DNA: TGCGCCAGCAGCCCCGTCTCTGGAAACACCATATATTTT

J: TRBJ2-7
V: TRBV3-1
D: TRBD2
size: NA
CDR3: CASSQGFLAGVSEQYF
DNA: TGTGCCAGCAGCCAAGGCTTCCTAGCGGGAGTGAGTGAGCAGTACTTC

J: TRBJ1-5
V: TRBV7-4
D: TRBD1
size: many
CDR3: CASSPRTGGEVRLLGNQPQHF
DNA: TGTGCCAGCAGCCCACGGACAGGGGGCGAAGTCCGATTACTTGGCAATCAGCCCCAGCATTTT

J: TRBJ2-7
V: TRBV28
D: NA
size: many
CDR3: CASTSGTSSYEQYF
DNA: TGTGCCAGCACCTCCGGGACCTCATCCTACGAGCAGTACTTC

J: TRBJ1-5
V: TRBV25-1
D: NA
size: many
CDR3: CASSEGGNSNQPQHF
DNA: TGTGCCAGCAGTGAGGGGGGTAATAGCAATCAGCCCCAGCATTTT

J: TRBJ2-3
V: TRBV3-1
D: NA
size: NA
CDR3: CASSQGARVGDTQYF
DNA: TGTGCCAGCAGCCAAGGGGCGCGAGTGGGAGATACGCAGTATTTT

J: TRBJ2-7
V: TRBV3-1
D: NA
size: many
CDR3: CASSQALASYEQYF
DNA: TGTGCCAGCAGCCAAGCACTGGCCTCATACGAGCAGTACTTC

J: TRBJ2-7
V: TRBV28
D: TRBD2
size: many
CDR3: CASSRGGLALKEQYF
DNA: TGTGCCAGCTCTCGGGGGGGACTAGCGCTTAAAGAGCAGTACTTC

J: TRBJ2-3
V: TRBV7-3
D: NA
size: few
CDR3: CASGRDRDTQYF
DNA: TGTGCCAGCGGGCGCGACAGAGATACGCAGTATTTT

J: TRBJ2-1
V: TRBV3-1
D: TRBD2
size: many
CDR3: CASSPTGLAGVSEQFF
DNA: TGTGCCAGCAGCCCTACGGGTCTAGCGGGAGTGAGTGAGCAGTTCTTC

J: TRBJ2-5
V: TRBV5-1
D: NA
size: NA
CDR3: CASSRPEETQYF
DNA: TGCGCCAGCAGCCGGCCGGAAGAGACCCAGTACTTC

J: TRBJ2-2
V: TRBV7-8
D: NA
size: many
CDR3: CACLVGTGELFF
DNA: TGTGCCTGCTTAGTGGGCACCGGGGAGCTGTTTTTT

J: TRBJ1-5
V: TRBV7-2
D: TRBD1
size: NA
CDR3: CASRLTGGLNQPQHF
DNA: TGTGCCAGCAGATTGACAGGGGGCCTCAATCAGCCCCAGCATTTT

J: TRBJ2-7
V: TRBV20-1
D: TRBD1
size: few
CDR3: CSARSDRSSYEQYF
DNA: TGCAGTGCTAGATCGGACAGGAGCTCCTACGAGCAGTACTTC

J: TRBJ2-5
V: TRBV3-1
D: TRBD2
size: NA
CDR3: CASSQPGLARETQYF
DNA: TGTGCCAGCAGCCAGCCCGGACTAGCTAGAGAGACCCAGTACTTC

J: TRBJ2-7
V: TRBV2
D: NA
size: many
CDR3: CASSGLRDPRYEQYF
DNA: TGTGCCAGCAGTGGGCTCCGGGATCCCCGCTACGAGCAGTACTTC

J: TRBJ2-5
V: TRBV4-1
D: TRBD2
size: NA
CDR3: CASSPGPSGREQGTQYF
DNA: TGCGCCAGCAGCCCCGGGCCTAGCGGGAGGGAACAAGGGACCCAGTACTTC

J: TRBJ2-1
V: TRBV7-7
D: TRBD2
size: NA
CDR3: CASSLSSGKYNEQFF
DNA: TGTGCTAGCAGCTTATCTAGCGGGAAATACAATGAGCAGTTCTTC

J: TRBJ2-2
V: TRBV27
D: TRBD2
size: many
CDR3: CASMGLAGGPDTGELFF
DNA: TGTGCCAGCATGGGACTAGCGGGAGGGCCGGACACCGGGGAGCTGTTTTTT

J: TRBJ1-2
V: TRBV10-3
D: NA
size: NA
CDR3: CAISEEVRANYGYTF
DNA: TGTGCCATCAGTGAGGAAGTTCGAGCTAACTATGGCTACACCTTC

J: TRBJ2-7
V: TRBV20-1
D: NA
size: few
CDR3: CSARELGERAAYEQYF
DNA: TGCAGTGCTAGAGAGCTCGGCGAGCGGGCTGCCTACGAGCAGTACTTC

J: TRBJ1-5
V: TRBV2
D: TRBD1
size: many
CDR3: CASSATGSNQPQHF
DNA: TGTGCCAGCAGTGCGACAGGGAGCAATCAGCCCCAGCATTTT

J: TRBJ2-3
V: TRBV5-1
D: NA
size: few
CDR3: CASSLDQYTQYF
DNA: TGCGCCAGCAGTCTGGACCAGTATACGCAGTATTTT

J: TRBJ2-5
V: TRBV5-4
D: NA
size: many
CDR3: CASSLDSGIQETQYF
DNA: TGTGCCAGCAGCTTGGATTCAGGGATCCAAGAGACCCAGTACTTC

J: TRBJ2-7
V: TRBV27
D: TRBD2
size: NA
CDR3: CASSFGLAENEQYF
DNA: TGTGCCAGCAGTTTTGGACTAGCGGAGAACGAGCAGTACTTC

J: TRBJ2-1
V: TRBV7-2
D: NA
size: many
CDR3: CASSYRTGNNEQFF
DNA: TGTGCCAGCAGCTATCGTACGGGGAACAATGAGCAGTTCTTC

J: TRBJ2-1
V: TRBV7-6
D: NA
size: NA
CDR3: CASSLSGVASDKQFF
DNA: TGTGCCAGCAGCTTATCGGGTGTGGCTAGCGATAAGCAGTTCTTC

J: TRBJ2-1
V: TRBV3-1
D: TRBD2
size: many
CDR3: CASSQAGLAGNEQFF
DNA: TGTGCCAGCAGCCAAGCAGGACTAGCGGGCAATGAGCAGTTCTTC

J: TRBJ2-1
V: TRBV6-2/TRBV6-3
D: TRBD1
size: NA
CDR3: CASRATQGGVNEQFF
DNA: TGTGCCAGCAGGGCCACACAGGGGGGCGTCAATGAGCAGTTCTTC

J: TRBJ2-7
V: TRBV6-1
D: NA
size: NA
CDR3: CASIGGGAHEQYF
DNA: TGTGCCAGCATCGGGGGTGGAGCCCACGAGCAGTACTTC

J: TRBJ2-3
V: TRBV4-1
D: TRBD2
size: few
CDR3: CASSQRSGRADTQYF
DNA: TGCGCCAGCAGCCAAAGAAGCGGGAGAGCAGATACGCAGTATTTT

J: TRBJ2-5
V: TRBV7-2
D: NA
size: many
CDR3: CASSPGQLRTQYF
DNA: TGTGCCAGCAGCCCCGGACAGTTACGGACCCAGTACTTC

J: TRBJ2-2
V: TRBV19
D: TRBD2
size: NA
CDR3: CASRTSPAGTGELFF
DNA: TGTGCCAGCAGGACTAGCCCTGCGGGCACCGGGGAGCTGTTTTTT

J: TRBJ1-5
V: TRBV2
D: NA
size: many
CDR3: CASSEARAYSNQPQHF
DNA: TGTGCCAGCAGTGAAGCAAGGGCATATAGCAATCAGCCCCAGCATTTT

J: TRBJ2-7
V: TRBV28
D: NA
size: many
CDR3: CASSLNHWGAGLYEQYF
DNA: TGTGCCAGCAGTCTAAACCACTGGGGGGCCGGACTCTACGAGCAGTACTTC

J: TRBJ2-2
V: TRBV2
D: NA
size: NA
CDR3: CASSVGDPRDGELFF
DNA: TGTGCCAGCAGCGTAGGAGATCCTAGGGACGGGGAGCTGTTTTTT

J: TRBJ2-5
V: TRBV28
D: TRBD2
size: many
CDR3: CASSLGTSGGQETQYF
DNA: TGTGCCAGCAGTTTAGGGACTAGCGGGGGCCAAGAGACCCAGTACTTC

J: TRBJ1-6
V: TRBV28
D: TRBD1
size: many
CDR3: CASSAAGQHNSPLHF
DNA: TGTGCCAGCAGTGCCGCGGGACAGCATAATTCACCCCTCCACTTT

J: TRBJ1-3
V: TRBV28
D: NA
size: few
CDR3: CASSFRPGLGSFHGNTIYF
DNA: TGTGCCAGCAGTTTTCGGCCCGGGCTGGGTTCTTTTCATGGAAACACCATATATTTT

J: TRBJ2-3
V: TRBV24-1
D: TRBD2
size: many
CDR3: CATSDSGSADTQYF
DNA: TGTGCCACCAGTGATAGCGGGAGCGCAGATACGCAGTATTTT

J: TRBJ2-3
V: TRBV12-3/TRBV12-4
D: NA
size: many
CDR3: CASSRGGDGTDTQYF
DNA: TGTGCCAGCAGTAGAGGGGGGGACGGCACAGATACGCAGTATTTT

J: TRBJ1-1
V: TRBV6-1
D: TRBD1
size: NA
CDR3: CASSGGAGGGGSNTEAFF
DNA: TGTGCCAGCAGTGGGGGGGCCGGTGGAGGGGGCTCGAACACTGAAGCTTTCTTT

J: TRBJ1-2
V: TRBV29-1
D: NA
size: NA
CDR3: CSVEPGGNGYTF
DNA: TGCAGCGTTGAGCCGGGGGGGAATGGCTACACCTTC

J: TRBJ1-2
V: TRBV6-1
D: NA
size: many
CDR3: CASSGVWEKDYGYTF
DNA: TGTGCCAGCAGTGGTGTATGGGAAAAGGACTATGGCTACACCTTC

J: TRBJ2-7
V: TRBV28
D: TRBD1
size: many
CDR3: CASREQGADYEQYF
DNA: TGTGCCAGCAGGGAACAGGGGGCGGACTACGAGCAGTACTTC

J: TRBJ2-5
V: TRBV29-1
D: NA
size: many
CDR3: CSGARGHQETQYF
DNA: TGCAGCGGGGCCCGGGGGCACCAAGAGACCCAGTACTTC

J: TRBJ2-5
V: TRBV24-1
D: TRBD1
size: many
CDR3: CATSDWTGGLETQYF
DNA: TGTGCCACCAGTGATTGGACAGGGGGCCTGGAGACCCAGTACTTC

J: TRBJ2-1
V: TRBV10-3
D: TRBD2
size: few
CDR3: CAIRQGLAGGNNEQFF
DNA: TGTGCCATCAGGCAGGGACTAGCGGGAGGCAACAATGAGCAGTTCTTC

J: TRBJ2-2
V: TRBV30
D: NA
size: many
CDR3: CAWQVRDAGELFF
DNA: TGTGCCTGGCAGGTTCGGGACGCCGGGGAGCTGTTTTTT

J: TRBJ2-1
V: TRBV2
D: TRBD2
size: many
CDR3: CASSDGLGTSSEQFF
DNA: TGTGCCAGCAGTGACGGGTTGGGGACTAGCAGTGAGCAGTTCTTC

J: TRBJ2-7
V: TRBV4-2
D: TRBD2
size: few
CDR3: CASSPQVAGGPGEQYF
DNA: TGTGCCAGCAGCCCTCAGGTGGCGGGAGGGCCTGGCGAGCAGTACTTC